This T cell receptor (beta chain) was identified in a study of regulatory T cells in long-lasting Graves disease. In germline, CDR1 is SNHLY, CDR2 FYNNEI. Trimming removed 4 bases at V and 1 base at J, with 8 bases between. The CDR3 runs 13 residues. Noted time point: persistent/refractory GD, antithyroid drugs over 5 years with positive TRAb. RNA extracted from PBMCs served as the sequencing template. The TCR beta library used iRepertoire HTBI primers with Arm-PCR amplification of CDR3. TCRdb re-analysed the multiplex PCR reads in MiXCR, keeping a single row per CDR3 protein. This table has 350,000 to 450,000 distinct CDR3 sequences, 20% to 25% appearing once.

This clonotype was sampled from a female donor with Graves disease. This specimen consisted of peripheral blood mononuclear cells (PBMCs), obtained when the disease was refractory, from a patient treated with antithyroid drugs. The chain combines TRBV2 with TRBJ2-7; D is ambiguous. This CDR3 reads CASSGKRSYEQYF. For the CDR3, the DNA is TGTGCCAGCAGTGGTAAGAGGTCCTACGAGCAGTACTTC.